The T cell receptor beta chain described here comes from a study of EBV T-cell therapy then PD-1 blockade in nasopharyngeal carcinoma. The protocol was immunoSEQ multiplex PCR, while the TCRdb copy is restricted to in-frame clones and leaves out a portion. The repertoire consists of 11,000 to 15,000 clones, with approximately 80% occurring once and the leading ten covering about 30%. CDR1 is SEHNR, CDR2 FQNEAQ, per germline (reference sequence). Trimming pared 5 bases from V and 0 bases from J, leaving 13 bases between. The CDR3 has 16 amino acids. Treatment here: AdE1-LMPpoly-expanded autologous EBV-specific T-cell therapy followed by anti-PD-1 nivolumab. Turning to this clone: What it recognizes is unknown.

The chain links TRBV7-9 to TRBJ1-4, with TRBD1 as a possible D gene (6 bases). Source: CD8+ T cells from blood, taken at approximately day 100 from a patient whose treatment included autologous EBV-specific T cells and nivolumab. This TCR derives from a man aged 40-49 years with nasopharyngeal carcinoma. The CDR3 DNA is TGTGCCAGCAGCGTACCATCAGGGGCAACTAATGAAAAACTGTTTTTT. It is translated as CASSVPSGATNEKLFF.